The rows below give T cell receptor beta chains drawn from one sample of a study of blood T cell repertoires in COVID-19. Here immunoSEQ multiplex PCR was the method, and the copy in TCRdb shows in-frame clones only, minus some. This repertoire shows hundreds of thousands of clones, approximately 91% found once; its top ten account for more than 5.5%. The material sequenced was peripheral blood. These receptors all stem from a man between 60 and 75 years old who had recovered from COVID-19. CDR3s include the opening cysteine and the closing phenylalanine or tryptophan. The D gene is left open where the match is weak. Not every row has a clone size; where given, it reads once, few, many or a size class.

abundance: .; d_gene: .; j_gene: TRBJ2-2; v_gene: TRBV4-3; CDR3nt: TGCGCCAGCAGCCAGAGACCGGGTGGAGGGTCCGGGGAGCTGTTTTTT; CDR3aa: CASSQRPGGGSGELFF
abundance: .; d_gene: .; j_gene: TRBJ2-7; v_gene: TRBV5-4; CDR3nt: TGTGCCAGCAGCTTCCCTGGCGGCAGGGTGGGGGAGCAGTACTTC; CDR3aa: CASSFPGGRVGEQYF
abundance: .; d_gene: .; j_gene: TRBJ1-5; v_gene: TRBV19; CDR3nt: TGTGCCAGTAGTATACGGGGTCAGCCCCAGCATTTT; CDR3aa: CASSIRGQPQHF
abundance: .; d_gene: .; j_gene: TRBJ1-1; v_gene: TRBV5-1; CDR3nt: TGCGCCAGCAGCCCCGGGGAGGGGACGGTGAACACTGAAGCTTTCTTT; CDR3aa: CASSPGEGTVNTEAFF
abundance: .; d_gene: .; j_gene: TRBJ2-3; v_gene: TRBV11-1; CDR3nt: TGTGCCAGCAGCTCCAGGAGGCTCCAGAGCACAGATACGCAGTATTTT; CDR3aa: CASSSRRLQSTDTQYF
abundance: .; d_gene: TRBD1; j_gene: TRBJ1-2; v_gene: TRBV6-5; CDR3nt: TGTGCCAGCAGTGACTCAGGGGGTATAGCCTATGGCTACACCTTC; CDR3aa: CASSDSGGIAYGYTF
abundance: .; d_gene: .; j_gene: TRBJ1-2; v_gene: TRBV5-6; CDR3nt: TGTGCCAGCAGTTTAGATATGCGCTACACCTTC; CDR3aa: CASSLDMRYTF
abundance: .; d_gene: TRBD1; j_gene: TRBJ2-5; v_gene: TRBV19; CDR3nt: TGTGCCAGTAGTACCGCCAGGGGGACAGGGCGGTTGACCCAGTACTTC; CDR3aa: CASSTARGTGRLTQYF
abundance: .; d_gene: .; j_gene: TRBJ1-5; v_gene: TRBV6-5; CDR3nt: TGTGCCAGCAGTTACTCGAGACAGCCTAGCAATCAGCCCCAGCATTTT; CDR3aa: CASSYSRQPSNQPQHF
abundance: once; d_gene: TRBD1; j_gene: TRBJ1-5; v_gene: TRBV5-4; CDR3nt: TGTGCCAGCAGCCCCGGGACAGGCCGAGGTCAGCCCCAGCATTTT; CDR3aa: CASSPGTGRGQPQHF
abundance: once; d_gene: TRBD2; j_gene: TRBJ2-7; v_gene: TRBV28; CDR3nt: TGTGCCAGCAGTCCCGGGACTAGCAGATACGAGCAGTACTTC; CDR3aa: CASSPGTSRYEQYF
abundance: .; d_gene: TRBD1; j_gene: TRBJ1-2; v_gene: TRBV5-4; CDR3nt: TGTGCCAGCAGCTTACACAGGGGCCCCTGGCGCGAGGGCTACACCTTC; CDR3aa: CASSLHRGPWREGYTF
abundance: .; d_gene: .; j_gene: TRBJ2-4; v_gene: TRBV29-1; CDR3nt: TGCAGCGTTGAAGGACTAGCCAAAAACATTCAGTACTTC; CDR3aa: CSVEGLAKNIQYF
abundance: .; d_gene: TRBD1; j_gene: TRBJ1-2; v_gene: TRBV7-8; CDR3nt: TGTGCCAGCAGCTTACTGAGACCGGGACAGGGGGCTGGTGGCTACACCTTC; CDR3aa: CASSLLRPGQGAGGYTF
abundance: .; d_gene: .; j_gene: TRBJ2-2; v_gene: TRBV7-3; CDR3nt: TGTGCCAGCCGCCCCTATGGTGGGAACACCGGGGAGCTGTTTTTT; CDR3aa: CASRPYGGNTGELFF
abundance: .; d_gene: .; j_gene: TRBJ1-1; v_gene: TRBV28; CDR3nt: TGTGCCAGCAGTTTATTATCTGAAGCTTTCTTT; CDR3aa: CASSLLSEAFF
abundance: .; d_gene: .; j_gene: TRBJ1-5; v_gene: TRBV27; CDR3nt: TGTGCCAGCAGCTCCAGGGAGGGACGAAATCAGCCCCAGCATTTT; CDR3aa: CASSSREGRNQPQHF
abundance: .; d_gene: .; j_gene: TRBJ1-5; v_gene: TRBV15; CDR3nt: TGTGCCACCAGCAGAGATCTGGACAGTCGCTGGCAGCCCCAGCATTTT; CDR3aa: CATSRDLDSRWQPQHF
abundance: once; d_gene: .; j_gene: TRBJ1-1; v_gene: TRBV12-3/TRBV12-4; CDR3nt: TGTGCCAGCAGGGGGAGGACTGAAGCTTTCTTT; CDR3aa: CASRGRTEAFF
abundance: .; d_gene: TRBD1; j_gene: TRBJ2-1; v_gene: TRBV7-7; CDR3nt: TGTGCCAGCAGCCGAGACAGGGGGGACAATGAGCAGTTCTTC; CDR3aa: CASSRDRGDNEQFF
abundance: .; d_gene: TRBD1; j_gene: TRBJ2-5; v_gene: TRBV7-9; CDR3nt: TGTGCCAGCAGCCGCCCCGGACAGGGTCACGAGACCCAGTACTTC; CDR3aa: CASSRPGQGHETQYF
abundance: .; d_gene: .; j_gene: TRBJ2-6; v_gene: TRBV7-9; CDR3nt: TGTGCCAGCAGCTTAGACGGAGGTTATGGGGCCAACGTCCTGACTTTC; CDR3aa: CASSLDGGYGANVLTF
abundance: .; d_gene: TRBD1; j_gene: TRBJ2-7; v_gene: TRBV5-5; CDR3nt: TGTGCCAGCAGCTTAGCAGGGGGCTTGTACGAGCAGTACTTC; CDR3aa: CASSLAGGLYEQYF